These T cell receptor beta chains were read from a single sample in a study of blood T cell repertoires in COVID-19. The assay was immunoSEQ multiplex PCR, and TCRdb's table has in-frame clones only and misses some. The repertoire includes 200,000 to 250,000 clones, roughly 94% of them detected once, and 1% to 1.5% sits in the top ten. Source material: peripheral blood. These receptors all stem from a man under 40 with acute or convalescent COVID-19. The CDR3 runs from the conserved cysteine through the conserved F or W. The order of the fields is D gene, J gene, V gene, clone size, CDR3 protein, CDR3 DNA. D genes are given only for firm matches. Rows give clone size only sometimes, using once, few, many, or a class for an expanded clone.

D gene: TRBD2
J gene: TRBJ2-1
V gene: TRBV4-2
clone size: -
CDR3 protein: CASSDPGLVVFHEQFF
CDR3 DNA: TGTGCCAGCAGCGATCCGGGACTAGTGGTTTTTCATGAGCAGTTCTTC

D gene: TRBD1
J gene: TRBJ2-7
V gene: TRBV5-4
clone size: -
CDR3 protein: CASSQDRASSYEQYF
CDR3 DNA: TGTGCCAGCAGCCAGGACAGGGCGAGCTCCTACGAGCAGTACTTC

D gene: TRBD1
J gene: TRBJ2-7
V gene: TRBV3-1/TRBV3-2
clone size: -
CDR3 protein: CASSQGQGYEQYF
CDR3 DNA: TGTGCCAGCAGCCAAGGACAGGGTTACGAGCAGTACTTC

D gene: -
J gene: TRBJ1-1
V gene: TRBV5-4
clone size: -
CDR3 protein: CASSADPGLYTEAFF
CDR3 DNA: TGTGCCAGCAGCGCTGACCCGGGACTATACACTGAAGCTTTCTTT

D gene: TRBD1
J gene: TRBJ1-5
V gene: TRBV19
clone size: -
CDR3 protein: CASSRGGQGGVQPQHF
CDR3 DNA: TGTGCCAGTAGCCGAGGGGGACAGGGGGGTGTTCAGCCCCAGCATTTT

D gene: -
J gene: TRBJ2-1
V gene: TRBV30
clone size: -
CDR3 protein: CAWSVAGREQFF
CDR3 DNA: TGTGCCTGGAGTGTGGCGGGTCGTGAGCAGTTCTTC

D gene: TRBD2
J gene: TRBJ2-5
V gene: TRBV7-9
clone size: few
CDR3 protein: CASSFGGGETQYF
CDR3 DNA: TGTGCCAGCAGCTTCGGCGGGGGGGAGACCCAGTACTTC

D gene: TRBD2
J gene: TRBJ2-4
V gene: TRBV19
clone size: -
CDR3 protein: CASSLGRLAGLLAKNIQYF
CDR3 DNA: TGTGCCAGTAGCCTCGGGAGACTAGCGGGACTATTAGCCAAAAACATTCAGTACTTC

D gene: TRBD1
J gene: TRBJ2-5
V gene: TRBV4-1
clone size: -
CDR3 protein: CASSQGQGFETQYF
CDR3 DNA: TGCGCCAGCAGCCAAGGACAGGGGTTTGAGACCCAGTACTTC

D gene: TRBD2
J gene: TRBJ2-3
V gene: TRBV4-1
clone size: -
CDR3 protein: CASSQPTSGRGGDTQYF
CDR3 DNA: TGCGCCAGCAGCCAGCCCACTAGCGGGAGGGGGGGGGATACGCAGTATTTT

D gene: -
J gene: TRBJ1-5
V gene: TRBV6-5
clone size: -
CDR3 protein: CASSQGWPQHF
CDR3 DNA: TGTGCCAGCAGCCAGGGGTGGCCCCAGCATTTT

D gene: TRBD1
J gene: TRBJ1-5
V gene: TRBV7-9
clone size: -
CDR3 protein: CASNAGTGMGSNQPQHF
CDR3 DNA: TGTGCCAGCAACGCCGGGACAGGGATGGGGAGCAATCAGCCCCAGCATTTT

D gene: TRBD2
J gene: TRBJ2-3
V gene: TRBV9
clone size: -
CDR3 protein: CASSASGRGADTQYF
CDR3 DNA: TGTGCCAGCAGCGCTAGCGGGAGGGGCGCAGATACGCAGTATTTT

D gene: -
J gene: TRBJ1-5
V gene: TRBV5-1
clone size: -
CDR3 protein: CASSSTGRDQPQHF
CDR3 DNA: TGCGCCAGCAGCTCAACTGGGAGGGATCAGCCCCAGCATTTT

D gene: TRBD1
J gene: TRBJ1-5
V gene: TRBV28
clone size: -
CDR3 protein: CASTGAGGSSNQPQHF
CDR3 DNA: TGTGCCAGCACTGGGGCAGGGGGATCTAGCAATCAGCCCCAGCATTTT

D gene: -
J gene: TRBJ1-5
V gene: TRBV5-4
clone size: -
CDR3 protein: CASSKGTDNQPQHF
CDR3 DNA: TGTGCCAGCAGCAAGGGGACTGATAATCAGCCCCAGCATTTT

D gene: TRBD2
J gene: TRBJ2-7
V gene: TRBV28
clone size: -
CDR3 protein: CASRTLLAGPPYEQYF
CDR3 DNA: TGTGCCAGCAGGACACTACTAGCGGGGCCACCCTACGAGCAGTACTTC

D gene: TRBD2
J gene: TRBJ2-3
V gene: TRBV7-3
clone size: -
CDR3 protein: CASSSGLAGASDTQYF
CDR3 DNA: TGTGCCAGCAGCTCCGGACTAGCGGGAGCCTCAGATACGCAGTATTTT

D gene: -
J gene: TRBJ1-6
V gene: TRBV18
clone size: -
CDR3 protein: CASSPTTSNSPLHF
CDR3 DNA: TGTGCCAGCTCACCTACGACTTCTAATTCACCCCTCCACTTT

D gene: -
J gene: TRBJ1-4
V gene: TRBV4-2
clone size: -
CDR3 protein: CASSPIGRELNEKLFF
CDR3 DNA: TGTGCCAGCAGCCCTATCGGACGGGAACTTAATGAAAAACTGTTTTTT

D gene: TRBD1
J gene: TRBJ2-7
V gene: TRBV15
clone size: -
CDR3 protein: CATSRDVGGPYEQYF
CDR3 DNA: TGTGCCACCAGCAGAGATGTAGGGGGCCCCTACGAGCAGTACTTC

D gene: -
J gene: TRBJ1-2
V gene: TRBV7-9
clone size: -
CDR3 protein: CASSPAGVFYGYTF
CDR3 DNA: TGTGCCAGCAGTCCGGCGGGGGTATTCTATGGCTACACCTTC

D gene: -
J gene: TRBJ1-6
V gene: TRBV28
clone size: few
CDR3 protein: CASSFREGRTPLHF
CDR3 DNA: TGTGCCAGCAGTTTTAGGGAGGGTAGGACACCCCTCCACTTT

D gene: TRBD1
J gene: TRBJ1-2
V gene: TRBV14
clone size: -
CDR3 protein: CASSQDWGQGNYGYTF
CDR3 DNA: TGTGCCAGCAGCCAAGATTGGGGACAGGGAAACTATGGCTACACCTTC

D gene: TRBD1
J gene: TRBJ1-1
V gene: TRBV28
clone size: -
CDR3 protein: CASSFKPGQGNTEAFF
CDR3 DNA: TGTGCCAGCAGTTTTAAGCCGGGACAGGGTAACACTGAAGCTTTCTTT

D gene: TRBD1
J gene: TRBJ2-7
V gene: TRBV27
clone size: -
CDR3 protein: CASSPRTGPSYEQYF
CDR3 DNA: TGTGCCAGCAGTCCAAGGACAGGGCCGTCCTACGAGCAGTACTTC

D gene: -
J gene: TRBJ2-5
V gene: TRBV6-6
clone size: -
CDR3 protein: CASSYPSETQYF
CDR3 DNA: TGTGCCAGCAGTTACCCGAGTGAGACCCAGTACTTC

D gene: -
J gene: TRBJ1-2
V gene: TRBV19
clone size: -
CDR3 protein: CASMPKGDRNYGYTF
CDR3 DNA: TGTGCCAGTATGCCCAAGGGGGATCGTAACTATGGCTACACCTTC

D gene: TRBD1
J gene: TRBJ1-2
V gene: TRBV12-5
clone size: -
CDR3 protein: CASGWGTGYGYTF
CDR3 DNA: TGTGCTAGTGGTTGGGGGACAGGGTATGGCTACACCTTC

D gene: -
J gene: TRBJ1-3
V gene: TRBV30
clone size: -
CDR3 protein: CAWSVGGSGNTIYF
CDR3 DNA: TGTGCCTGGAGTGTAGGGGGATCTGGAAACACCATATATTTT

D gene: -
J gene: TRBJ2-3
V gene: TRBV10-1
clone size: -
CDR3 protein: CASSGTASSTDTQYF
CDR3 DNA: TGCGCCAGCAGTGGTACAGCTTCTAGCACAGATACGCAGTATTTT

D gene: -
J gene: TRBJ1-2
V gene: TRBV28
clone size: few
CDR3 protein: CASSLSVIYGYTF
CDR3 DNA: TGTGCCAGCAGTTTATCAGTTATTTATGGCTACACCTTC

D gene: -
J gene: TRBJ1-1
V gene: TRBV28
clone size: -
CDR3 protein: CATKGVTEAFF
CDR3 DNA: TGTGCCACCAAAGGGGTCACTGAAGCTTTCTTT

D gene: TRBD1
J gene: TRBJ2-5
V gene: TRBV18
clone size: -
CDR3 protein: CASSPARGLQETQYF
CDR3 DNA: TGTGCCAGCTCACCCGCCAGGGGGCTTCAAGAGACCCAGTACTTC

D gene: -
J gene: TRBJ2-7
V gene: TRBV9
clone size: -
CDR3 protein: CASSVDVVGGLSYEQYF
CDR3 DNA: TGTGCCAGCAGCGTAGATGTCGTGGGGGGACTGTCCTACGAGCAGTACTTC

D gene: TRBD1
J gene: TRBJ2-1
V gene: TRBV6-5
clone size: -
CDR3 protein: CASSRDRPYNEQFF
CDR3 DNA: TGTGCCAGCAGTCGGGACAGGCCATACAATGAGCAGTTCTTC

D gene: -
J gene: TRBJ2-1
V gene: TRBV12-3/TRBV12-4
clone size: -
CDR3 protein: CASSRTYNEQFF
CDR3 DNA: TGTGCCAGCAGTAGGACATACAATGAGCAGTTCTTC

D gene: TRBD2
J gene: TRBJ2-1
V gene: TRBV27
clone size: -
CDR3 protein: CASSPLAGLYNEQFF
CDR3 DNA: TGTGCCAGCAGTCCACTAGCGGGGTTATACAATGAGCAGTTCTTC

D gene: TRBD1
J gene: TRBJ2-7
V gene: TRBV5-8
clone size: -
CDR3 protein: CASSTRDRGNYEQYF
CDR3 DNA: TGTGCCAGCAGCACCCGGGACAGGGGAAACTACGAGCAGTACTTC

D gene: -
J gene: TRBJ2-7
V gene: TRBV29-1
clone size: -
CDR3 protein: CSVEENRAGIKYEQYF
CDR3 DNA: TGCAGCGTTGAAGAGAACCGGGCAGGGATAAAGTACGAACAGTACTTC

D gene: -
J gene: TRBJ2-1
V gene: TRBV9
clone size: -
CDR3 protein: CASNQITPSYSYNEQFF
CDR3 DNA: TGTGCCAGCAACCAGATTACCCCTAGTTACTCCTACAATGAGCAGTTCTTC

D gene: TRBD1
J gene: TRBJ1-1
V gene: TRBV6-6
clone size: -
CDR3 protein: CASSYERDRGLFF
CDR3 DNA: TGTGCCAGCAGTTACGAGAGGGACAGGGGGCTTTTCTTT

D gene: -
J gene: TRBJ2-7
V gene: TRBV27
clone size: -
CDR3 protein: CASSPRSGGPQNEQYF
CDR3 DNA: TGTGCCAGCAGCCCCAGGTCGGGGGGCCCACAGAACGAGCAGTACTTC

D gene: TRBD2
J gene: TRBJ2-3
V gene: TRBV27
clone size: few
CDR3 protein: CASSLTSGGSPRTQYF
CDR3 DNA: TGTGCCAGCAGTCTAACTAGCGGGGGGAGCCCCCGTACGCAGTATTTT

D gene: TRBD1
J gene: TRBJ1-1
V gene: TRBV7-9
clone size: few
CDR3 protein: CASSPRLGQMNTEAFF
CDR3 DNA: TGTGCCAGCAGCCCCAGACTGGGACAGATGAACACTGAAGCTTTCTTT

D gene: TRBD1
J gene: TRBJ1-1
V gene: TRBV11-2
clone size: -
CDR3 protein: CVSSLEGQGPRAFF
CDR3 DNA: TGTGTCAGCAGCTTAGAGGGACAGGGACCGAGGGCTTTCTTT

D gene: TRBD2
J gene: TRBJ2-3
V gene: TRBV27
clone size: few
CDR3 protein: CASRLAGGKTQYF
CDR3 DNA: TGTGCCAGCAGACTAGCGGGAGGGAAGACGCAGTATTTT

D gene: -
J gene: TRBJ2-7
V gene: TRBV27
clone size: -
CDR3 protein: CAGYKGRGRPFTYEQYF
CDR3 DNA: TGTGCTGGGTACAAGGGCAGGGGCCGACCCTTCACCTACGAGCAGTACTTC

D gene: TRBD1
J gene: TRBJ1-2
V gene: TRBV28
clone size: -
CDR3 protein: CASMQGANYGYTF
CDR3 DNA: TGTGCCAGCATGCAGGGGGCTAACTATGGCTACACCTTC

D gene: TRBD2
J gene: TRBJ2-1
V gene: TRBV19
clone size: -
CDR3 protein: CASTSGSGDEQFF
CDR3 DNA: TGTGCCAGTACTAGCGGGAGCGGGGATGAGCAGTTCTTC

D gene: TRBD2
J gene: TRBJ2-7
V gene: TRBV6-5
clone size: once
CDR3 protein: CASSLGLAGGGYEQYF
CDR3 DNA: TGTGCCAGCAGTTTGGGACTAGCGGGTGGAGGCTACGAGCAGTACTTC

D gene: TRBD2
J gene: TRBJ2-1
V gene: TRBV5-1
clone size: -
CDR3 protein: CASSLRAPRLAGGQYEQFF
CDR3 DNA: TGCGCCAGCAGCCTCCGGGCTCCCCGACTAGCGGGGGGGCAATACGAGCAGTTCTTC

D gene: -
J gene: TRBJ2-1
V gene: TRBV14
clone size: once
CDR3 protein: CASTLTGGNPYNEQFF
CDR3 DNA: TGTGCCAGCACCTTGACGGGGGGCAACCCTTACAATGAGCAGTTCTTC

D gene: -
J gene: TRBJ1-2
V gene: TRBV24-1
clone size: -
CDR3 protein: CATSDFSAGGYTF
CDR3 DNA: TGTGCCACCAGTGATTTTTCGGCGGGTGGCTACACCTTC

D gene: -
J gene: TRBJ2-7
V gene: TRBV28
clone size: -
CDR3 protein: CASSPHLYRESYEQYF
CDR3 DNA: TGTGCCAGCAGTCCTCATCTCTACAGGGAGTCCTACGAGCAGTACTTC

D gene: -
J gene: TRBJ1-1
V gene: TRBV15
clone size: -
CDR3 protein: CATSRDVVANTEAFF
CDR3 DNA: TGTGCCACCAGCAGAGATGTGGTGGCGAACACTGAAGCTTTCTTT

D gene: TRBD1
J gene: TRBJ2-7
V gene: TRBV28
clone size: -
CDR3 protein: CASSTRDRGSYEQYF
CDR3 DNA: TGTGCCAGCAGTACCCGGGACAGGGGATCCTACGAGCAGTACTTC

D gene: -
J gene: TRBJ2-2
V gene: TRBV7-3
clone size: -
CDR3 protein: CASRTGKNTGELFF
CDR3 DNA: TGTGCCAGCAGGACAGGAAAGAACACCGGGGAGCTGTTTTTT

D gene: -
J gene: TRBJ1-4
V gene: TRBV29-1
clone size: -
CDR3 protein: CSATHTGLPNEKLFF
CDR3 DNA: TGCAGCGCCACTCATACTGGGCTCCCTAATGAAAAACTGTTTTTT

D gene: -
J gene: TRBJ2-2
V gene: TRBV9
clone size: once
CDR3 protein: CASSVGLTGELFF
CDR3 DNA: TGTGCCAGCAGCGTAGGGCTCACCGGGGAGCTGTTTTTT